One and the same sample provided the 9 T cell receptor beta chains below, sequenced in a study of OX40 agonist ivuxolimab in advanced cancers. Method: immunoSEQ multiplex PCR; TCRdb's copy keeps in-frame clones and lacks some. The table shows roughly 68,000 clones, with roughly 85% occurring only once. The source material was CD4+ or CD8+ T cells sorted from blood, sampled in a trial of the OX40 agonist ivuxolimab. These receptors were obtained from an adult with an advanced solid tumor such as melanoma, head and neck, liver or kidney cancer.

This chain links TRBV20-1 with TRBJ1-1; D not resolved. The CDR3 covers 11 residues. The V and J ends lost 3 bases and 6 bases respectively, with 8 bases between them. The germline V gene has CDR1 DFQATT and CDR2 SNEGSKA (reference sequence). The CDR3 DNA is TGCAGTGCTAGGTCGACACCTGAAGCTTTCTTT. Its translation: CSARSTPEAFF.

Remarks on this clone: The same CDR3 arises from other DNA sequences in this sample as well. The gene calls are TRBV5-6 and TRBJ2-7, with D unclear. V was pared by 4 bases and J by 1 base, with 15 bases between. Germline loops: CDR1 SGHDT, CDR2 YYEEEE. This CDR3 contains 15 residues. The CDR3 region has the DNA TGTGCCAGCAGCCCCCCCAGGATACCTTCCTACGAGCAGTACTTC. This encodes CASSPPRIPSYEQYF.

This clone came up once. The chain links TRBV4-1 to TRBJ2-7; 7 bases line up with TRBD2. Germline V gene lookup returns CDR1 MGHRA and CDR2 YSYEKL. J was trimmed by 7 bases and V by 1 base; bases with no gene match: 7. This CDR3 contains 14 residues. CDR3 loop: CASSQGEGRREQYF. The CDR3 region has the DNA TGCGCCAGCAGCCAAGGGGAGGGGAGGAGGGAGCAGTACTTC.

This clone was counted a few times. The CDR3 DNA reads as TGCGCCAGCAGCTTGGGTGGGGCATTCACAGATACGCAGTATTTT. Encoded protein: CASSLGGAFTDTQYF. The chain is built from TRBV5-1 and TRBJ2-3; possibly TRBD1 for D (5 bases). The germline gives CDR1 SGHRS, CDR2 YFSETQ. The CDR3 runs to 15 residues. The germline V and J ends were trimmed by 0 bases and 2 bases, with 10 bases remaining between them.

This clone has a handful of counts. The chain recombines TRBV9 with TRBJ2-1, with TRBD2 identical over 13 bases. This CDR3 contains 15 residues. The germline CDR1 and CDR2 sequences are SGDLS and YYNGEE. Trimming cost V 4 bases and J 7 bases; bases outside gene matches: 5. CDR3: CASSLGLAGRNEQFF. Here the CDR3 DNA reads TGTGCCAGCAGCTTGGGACTAGCGGGGAGGAATGAGCAGTTCTTC.

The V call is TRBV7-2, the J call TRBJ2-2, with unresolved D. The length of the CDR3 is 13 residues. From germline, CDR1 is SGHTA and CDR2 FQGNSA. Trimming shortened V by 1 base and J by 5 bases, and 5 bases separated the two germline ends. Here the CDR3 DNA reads TGTGCCAGCAGCTTAGATGTAACCGGGGAGCTGTTTTTT. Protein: CASSLDVTGELFF.

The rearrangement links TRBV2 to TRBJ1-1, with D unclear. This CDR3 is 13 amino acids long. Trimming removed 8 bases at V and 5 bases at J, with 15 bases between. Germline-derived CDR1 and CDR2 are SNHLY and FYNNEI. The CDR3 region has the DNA TGTGCCAGCTCCGGTAGATGGGATACTGAAGCTTTCTTT. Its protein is CASSGRWDTEAFF.

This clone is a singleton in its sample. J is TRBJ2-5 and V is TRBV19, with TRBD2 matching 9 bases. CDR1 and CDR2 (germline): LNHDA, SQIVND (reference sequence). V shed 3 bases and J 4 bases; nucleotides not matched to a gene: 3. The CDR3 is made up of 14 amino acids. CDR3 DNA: TGTGCCAGTAGTATGGGGACTAGCCCAGAGACCCAGTACTTC. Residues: CASSMGTSPETQYF.

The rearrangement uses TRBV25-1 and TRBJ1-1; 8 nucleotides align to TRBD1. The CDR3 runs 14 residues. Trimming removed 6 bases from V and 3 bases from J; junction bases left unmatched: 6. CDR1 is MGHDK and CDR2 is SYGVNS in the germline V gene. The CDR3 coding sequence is TGTGCCAGCAGCTTGACAGGGGAAGACACTGAAGCTTTCTTT. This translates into CASSLTGEDTEAFF.